Sequencing of this T cell receptor (beta chain) was carried out in a study of early T cells in non-severe SARS-CoV-2 infection. TCRdb re-called the 5' RACE reads through MiXCR, storing one row per CDR3 protein. The table lists some 77,000 distinct CDR3 sequences, roughly 9.4% of them singletons. The CDR3 has 14 amino acids. V dropped 2 bases and J dropped 8; count of bases not matched to a gene: 7. CDR1 is SEHNR, CDR2 FQNEAQ, per germline (reference sequence). This clonotype was detected a few times. The chain links TRBV7-9 to TRBJ1-2, with 8 bases aligning to TRBD1. The sample taken for sequencing was whole blood. The clonotype was recovered from an adult who was a healthcare worker with PCR-confirmed SARS-CoV-2 infection or an uninfected control (not recorded which). The CDR3 DNA reads TGTGCCAGCAGCTTAAAGTCGGACAGGGAAGGCTACACCTTC. This gives the protein CASSLKSDREGYTF.